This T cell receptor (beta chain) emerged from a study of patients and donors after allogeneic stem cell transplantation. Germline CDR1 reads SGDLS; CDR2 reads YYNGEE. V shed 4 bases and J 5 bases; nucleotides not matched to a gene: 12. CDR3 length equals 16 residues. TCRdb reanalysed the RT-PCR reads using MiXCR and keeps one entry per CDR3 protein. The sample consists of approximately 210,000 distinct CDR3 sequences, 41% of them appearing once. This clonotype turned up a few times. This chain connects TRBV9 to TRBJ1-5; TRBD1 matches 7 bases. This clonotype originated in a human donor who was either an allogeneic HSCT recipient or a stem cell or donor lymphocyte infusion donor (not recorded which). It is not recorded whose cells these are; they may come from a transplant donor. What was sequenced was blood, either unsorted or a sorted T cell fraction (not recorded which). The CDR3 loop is CASSSRKGQYHQPQHF. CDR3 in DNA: TGTGCCAGCAGCTCACGTAAGGGACAGTATCATCAGCCCCAGCATTTT.